This is a list of T cell receptor beta chains from one sample in a study of human versus mouse CDR3 diversity and MHC coevolution. Clones were read by immunoSEQ multiplex PCR, and TCRdb kept only the in-frame ones, dropping some. The data contain more than 55,000 clones, 90% to 95% of them singletons. Sequencing was performed on naive CD4+ T cells from blood. The receptor source for this set is a person aged 55-75 years in good health. Each CDR3 is given with its conserved first and last residue. D genes are given only for firm matches.

D | V | length | CDR3
TRBD2 | TRBV6-5 | 16 | CASSSIGGAPFDEQYF
TRBD1 | TRBV7-9 | 10 | CGTGTYEQYF
TRBD2 | TRBV11-2 | 13 | CASNRREGREQFF
NA | TRBV19 | 15 | CAIPKWALSNQPQHF
TRBD1 | TRBV18 | 16 | CASSPRTGSSGNTIYF
NA | TRBV21-1 | 14 | CASREGVRNTEAFF
TRBD1 | TRBV6-5 | 15 | CASSYPTGRGYGYTF
NA | TRBV19 | 12 | CASSIDRSSQHF
TRBD2 | TRBV5-4 | 15 | CASSLGLAGGNEQFF
NA | TRBV29-1 | 14 | CSVEIGLAKNIQYF
NA | TRBV7-3 | 11 | CASSLGGDRFF
NA | TRBV9 | 14 | CASSVLSSSYEQYF
NA | TRBV7-8 | 13 | CASSPLTSYEQYF
TRBD2 | TRBV7-3 | 18 | CASSFVASGRAAYNEQFF
TRBD2 | TRBV7-9 | 17 | CASSLALGGGGTDTQYF
TRBD2 | TRBV5-1 | 15 | CASSSTGTSQETQYF
TRBD2 | TRBV11-3 | 15 | CASSLRDYNTGELFF
TRBD1 | TRBV5-5 | 16 | CASSFSAGQGDNIQYF
TRBD1 | TRBV27 | 16 | CASSRPDRELPNEQFF
TRBD1 | TRBV11-2 | 18 | CASSSGEGQPSPKNIQYF
NA | TRBV30 | 14 | CAWKPGGGNQPQHF
TRBD2 | TRBV11-2 | 15 | CASSYTSGRKETQYF
NA | TRBV12-5 | 15 | CASGLGGTGTDTQYF
TRBD2 | TRBV27 | 16 | CASSLSGIAGGGEQFF
NA | TRBV5-6 | 16 | CASSLGEGGINYGYTF
NA | TRBV6-1 | 14 | CASREMVGGDEQFF
TRBD2 | TRBV5-4 | 14 | CASSQTSGSETQYF
TRBD1 | TRBV5-6 | 14 | CASSFRDRGYGYTF
NA | TRBV11-2 | 13 | CASSLDLARAQYF
TRBD1 | TRBV7-6 | 14 | CASSSTGINEKLFF
TRBD1 | TRBV6-1 | 14 | CASSGGTGREKLFF
TRBD1 | TRBV11-2 | 14 | CASEDRDGNQPQHF
TRBD1 | TRBV27 | 14 | CASRRTGDNYGYTF
NA | TRBV6-5 | 14 | CASSSKTRLEARTF
NA | TRBV7-2 | 14 | CASAPGGHTDTQYF
TRBD1 | TRBV7-8 | 17 | CASSLGGGQGQSRGYTF
TRBD2 | TRBV19 | 13 | CASRGAGAGELFF
NA | TRBV9 | 14 | CASSVGPGGEEQYF
TRBD1 | TRBV5-1 | 16 | CASSFQGASGANVLTF
TRBD1 | TRBV7-7 | 13 | CASSLNRGDEQYF
NA | TRBV11-3 | 11 | CASSPAGELFF
NA | TRBV11-3 | 15 | CASSPDSHSGNTIYF
TRBD2 | TRBV6-5 | 15 | CASNLGTSANYEQYF
TRBD1 | TRBV9 | 17 | CASSVAVQGAGGNTIYF
TRBD1 | TRBV6-1 | 15 | CASRRTGVLSGELFF
NA | TRBV11-3 | 14 | CASSLVYQADTQYF
NA | TRBV27 | 16 | CASKRLSPSGANVLTF
NA | TRBV30 | 14 | CAWSPDSTNEKLFF
NA | TRBV6-5 | 12 | CASSRPHQPQHF
TRBD1 | TRBV18 | 15 | CASSPGTGAGYGYTF
NA | TRBV11-2 | 15 | CASSLAQGGLYEQYF
TRBD2 | TRBV6-4 | 17 | CASSDGTSFRGTGELFF
NA | TRBV11-3 | 18 | CASSLGDKGGGSGNTIYF
TRBD1 | TRBV6-5 | 14 | CASSEGTGNTEAFF